Below are 14 T cell receptor beta chains sequenced from a single sample in a study of neurological immune-mediated disorders. Time point: longitudinal time-point 1 (baseline). TCRdb used MiXCR to reprocess the 5' RACE reads, holding one entry per CDR3 protein. The sample includes tens of thousands of distinct CDR3 sequences, roughly 13% of them seen just once. The sample was PBMCs. These receptors all stem from a female donor with HTLV-1-associated myelopathy (HAM/TSP).

The sample holds many counts of this clonotype. The V call is TRBV6-5, the J call TRBJ2-7; 11 bases line up with TRBD2. Germline V gene sequence: CDR1 MNHEY, CDR2 SVGAGI. This CDR3 spans 15 amino acids. After removal of 0 bases from V and 4 bases from J, the junction contained 2 bases not matched to a gene. The CDR3 loop reads CASSYSGTSGYEQYF. The CDR3 region has the DNA TGTGCCAGCAGTTACTCCGGGACTAGCGGTTACGAGCAGTACTTC.

This clonotype was recorded at least ten times. The rearrangement links TRBV15 to TRBJ1-5; D not resolved. The CDR3 covers 12 residues. Trimming removed 0 bases at V and 8 bases at J, with 5 bases between. Germline CDR1 LNHNV, CDR2 YYDKDF (reference sequence). The CDR3 DNA sequence: TGTGCCACCAGCAGAGATTGGAAGCCCCAGCATTTT. It encodes CATSRDWKPQHF.

At least ten counts were recorded for this clonotype. The chain carries TRBV5-1 and TRBJ1-2; 7 bases line up with TRBD1. V shed 2 bases, J shed 4 bases, and the junction held 8 bases outside the gene matches. CDR1 and CDR2 (germline): SGHRS, YFSETQ. This CDR3 has 15 amino acids. CDR3 region: CASSFKGAAGYGYTF. In nucleotides, the CDR3 is TGCGCCAGCAGCTTCAAGGGGGCCGCGGGCTATGGCTACACCTTC.

Many counts were recorded for this clonotype. The gene calls are TRBV5-1 and TRBJ1-5, with TRBD1 matching 7 bases. Trimming at V came to 4 bases and at J to 0 bases, leaving 13 bases not matched to a gene. The CDR3 spans 18 residues. CDR1 and CDR2 (germline): SGHRS, YFSETQ. The CDR3 reads CASSPQGQEGYSNQPQHF. DNA for the CDR3: TGCGCCAGCAGCCCTCAAGGACAGGAGGGCTATAGCAATCAGCCCCAGCATTTT.

This chain links TRBV5-1 with TRBJ2-1, with D maybe TRBD2 (7 bases). Trimming pared 4 bases from V and 7 bases from J, leaving 21 bases between. CDR1 SGHRS and CDR2 YFSETQ come from the germline V gene. CDR3 length: 16 amino acids. CDR3 amino acids: CASSIRGGGTPNEQFF. The CDR3 bases are TGCGCCAGCAGCATCCGGGGCGGGGGCACTCCTAATGAGCAGTTCTTC.

This chain uses TRBV5-1 with TRBJ2-3; 12 nucleotides line up with TRBD2. The CDR3 runs 18 residues. Germline V gives CDR1 SGHRS, CDR2 YFSETQ. The J segment lost 3 bases and the V segment lost 1 base, leaving 9 bases of the junction unmatched. The DNA of the CDR3 is TGCGCCAGCAGCTTGTCTAGCGGGGGGGCCGGGCGGACAGATACGCAGTATTTT. Amino acids: CASSLSSGGAGRTDTQYF.

This clonotype came up many times. The chain has TRBV5-1 and TRBJ2-3; possible D gene TRBD2, 5 bases. Germline CDR1 SGHRS, CDR2 YFSETQ. Deletions cut 0 bases from V and 2 bases from J, with 7 bases between. The CDR3 runs to 14 residues. The CDR3 coding sequence is TGCGCCAGCAGCTTGGGGGAGCACACAGATACGCAGTATTTT. It codes for CASSLGEHTDTQYF.

This clonotype has at least ten counts. The chain has TRBV5-1 and TRBJ1-1; D not resolved. Germline V gene data show CDR1 as SGHRS and CDR2 as YFSETQ. This CDR3 has 18 amino acids. V was clipped by 2 bases and J by 8 bases, with 28 bases between them. The CDR3 coding sequence is TGCGCCAGCAGCTTTGGACTTCCTTTCCGTCAAAATAAACCAGAAGCTTTCTTT. Its translation is CASSFGLPFRQNKPEAFF.

Remarks on this clonotype: One junction end disagrees with the germline gene, perhaps due to a read error. This sequence joins TRBV10-3 and TRBJ2-1; D is undetermined. Looked up from germline, CDR1 is ENHRY and CDR2 is SYGVKD. The CDR3 consists of 11 residues. The CDR3 spells CAISAANKQFF. DNA for the CDR3: TGTGCCATCAGCGCGGCCAATAAGCAGTTCTTC.

This clonotype was counted many times. The chain carries TRBV4-2 and TRBJ2-5, with 7 bases identical to TRBD1. This CDR3 region has 14 residues. The V gene's germline CDR1 is LGHNA and CDR2 YNFKEQ. The J segment lost 0 bases and the V segment lost 4 bases, leaving 2 bases of the junction unmatched. CDR3 residues: CASSPGQYQETQYF. CDR3 DNA sequence: TGTGCCAGCAGCCCGGGACAGTACCAAGAGACCCAGTACTTC.

At least ten counts were recorded for this clonotype. The genes are TRBV12-3 or TRBV12-4 and TRBJ1-1; tentatively, D is TRBD1 (5 bases). Trimming cost V 7 bases and J 1 base, with 13 bases left between them. The CDR3 is 14 residues long. The CDR3 DNA sequence: TGTGCCAGCACCCCGGGGGGGTCGAACACTGAAGCTTTCTTT. This gives the protein CASTPGGSNTEAFF.

This chain uses TRBV7-9 with TRBJ1-1; D is undetermined. The CDR3 spans 15 residues. Trimming stripped 5 bases from V and 0 bases from J, with 13 bases between. Germline V lookup: CDR1 SEHNR, CDR2 FQNEAQ (reference sequence). The CDR3 is CASSRWASLNTEAFF. CDR3 bases: TGTGCCAGCAGCCGATGGGCCAGTTTGAACACTGAAGCTTTCTTT.

This clonotype was observed a handful of times. This rearrangement joins TRBV5-1 to TRBJ2-6; D unresolved. Germline V CDR1 and CDR2: SGHRS, YFSETQ. The V end was cut by 0 bases, the J end by 1 base, with 5 bases between. The CDR3 is 15 residues long. The CDR3 is CASSLVGSGANVLTF. The CDR3, as DNA: TGCGCCAGCAGCTTGGTGGGATCTGGGGCCAACGTCCTGACTTTC.

This clonotype showed up many times. The rearrangement links TRBV5-1 to TRBJ1-4; possibly TRBD1 for D (6 bases). The CDR3 is 15 residues long. Germline V gene lookup returns CDR1 SGHRS and CDR2 YFSETQ. Trimming took off 4 bases at V and 8 bases at J, with 18 bases between the two ends. CDR3 region: CASSKSDRATEKLFF. CDR3 in DNA: TGCGCCAGCAGCAAGTCGGACAGAGCCACCGAAAAACTGTTTTTT.